Following are 25 T cell receptor beta chains from one sample sequenced in a study of chemoradiotherapy in HPV16-positive cancers. The assay was immunoSEQ multiplex PCR, and TCRdb's table has in-frame clones only and misses some. The top ten hold less than 1.5% of the sample, which has 15,000 to 20,000 clones, roughly 80% seen once. Sampling was done from a patient who underwent chemoradiotherapy. The receptors were gathered from a human donor with HPV-associated anogenital cancer.

The chain couples TRBV6-1 to TRBJ1-2; 11 nucleotides match TRBD1. Per the germline V gene, CDR1 is MNHNS and CDR2 is SASEGT. V shed 6 bases, J shed 0 bases, and the junction held 0 bases outside the gene matches. The CDR3 totals 14 residues. The CDR3 DNA reads as TGTGCCAGCAGGGGACAGGGGGCTAACTATGGCTACACCTTC. This encodes CASRGQGANYGYTF.

V usage is TRBV2 and J usage is TRBJ1-1, with a possible D match to TRBD1 (6 bases). Germline CDR1 SNHLY, CDR2 FYNNEI. The CDR3 totals 14 residues. V dropped 7 bases and J dropped 5 bases, with 17 bases sitting between them. For the CDR3, the DNA is TGTGCCAGCAAAAGGGACATAGCGGAGACTGAAGCTTTCTTT. It specifies CASKRDIAETEAFF.

The rearrangement uses TRBV6-1 and TRBJ1-2; tentatively, D is TRBD1 (5 bases). The CDR3 consists of 11 residues. Germline V gene lookup returns CDR1 MNHNS and CDR2 SASEGT. V lost 7 bases, J lost 8 bases, and 11 bases lay in between. The CDR3 bases are TGTGCCAGCAACAACGGGGGAGGCTACACCTTC. Encoded protein: CASNNGGGYTF.

This clone has more than one count but fewer than ten. The chain has TRBV6-4 and TRBJ1-2, with unresolved D. This CDR3 comprises 14 residues. Germline assignment: CDR1 MRHNA and CDR2 SNTAGT. V was pared by 4 bases and J by 7 bases, with 16 bases between. The CDR3 nucleotides read TGTGCCAGCAGTGTTAAACCGGGCCCCACTGGCTACACCTTC. Translating gives CASSVKPGPTGYTF.

The chain carries TRBV9 and TRBJ1-3; 8 positions agree with TRBD1. This CDR3 spans 17 amino acids. CDR1 is SGDLS, CDR2 YYNGEE, per germline. V dropped 0 bases and J dropped 3; count of bases not matched to a gene: 8. The CDR3 spells CASSVAERQGFGNTIYF. The CDR3 coding sequence is TGTGCCAGCAGCGTAGCTGAGAGACAGGGGTTTGGAAACACCATATATTTT.

This clone showed up just once. The genes are TRBV5-1 and TRBJ1-1; the match to TRBD1 covers 8 bases. This CDR3 spans 13 amino acids. From germline, CDR1 is SGHRS and CDR2 YFSETQ. J lost 0 bases, V lost 7 bases, and 2 bases had no gene match. In DNA, the CDR3 is TGCGCCAGCGGACAGGGCATGAACACTGAAGCTTTCTTT. Amino acid sequence: CASGQGMNTEAFF.

The chain has TRBV21-1 and TRBJ2-1. TRBV21-1 represents a pseudogene. The CDR3 is 10 residues long. CDR3 nucleotide sequence: TGTGCCAGCAGCAAATATGAGCAGTTCTTC. Protein sequence: CASSKYEQFF.

This chain connects TRBV5-1 to TRBJ2-3, with 9 positions matching TRBD1. J lost 4 bases, V lost 2 bases, and 5 bases had no gene match. The CDR3 totals 15 residues. CDR1 is SGHRS, CDR2 YFSETQ, per germline. The CDR3 coding sequence is TGCGCCAGCAGCTTTACAGGGGGCGCGCCAGATACGCAGTATTTT. Protein product: CASSFTGGAPDTQYF.

The V gene is TRBV19, the J gene TRBJ1-2, with D possibly being TRBD1 (6 bases). The V and J ends lost 7 bases and 7 bases respectively, with 19 bases between them. Germline loops: CDR1 LNHDA, CDR2 SQIVND (reference sequence). The CDR3 spans 14 residues. The CDR3: CASTHWNRVSGYTF. As DNA, the CDR3 is TGTGCCAGTACCCACTGGAACAGGGTCAGTGGCTACACCTTC.

The V gene is TRBV7-9, the J gene TRBJ1-1; unclear D gene. From germline, CDR1 is SEHNR and CDR2 FQNEAQ (reference sequence). The V gene lost 3 bases and the J gene lost 4 bases, with 15 bases spanning the gap. The CDR3 runs to 15 residues. The DNA for the CDR3 is TGTGCCAGCAGCTTGGCGGGAGGTGGGAGCACTGAAGCTTTCTTT. As protein: CASSLAGGGSTEAFF.

This clone was counted between two and nine times. V gene TRBV4-3 combines with J gene TRBJ1-1; 8 positions match TRBD1. The CDR3 contains 20 residues. V lost 0 bases to trimming and J lost 1 base; unmatched junction nucleotides: 16. The germline gives CDR1 LGHNA, CDR2 YSLEER. The CDR3 here is CASSQDLWRLDREKNTEAFF. The CDR3 nucleotides are TGCGCCAGCAGCCAAGATCTTTGGCGTCTGGACAGGGAAAAGAACACTGAAGCTTTCTTT.

The chain carries TRBV7-2 and TRBJ1-5; unclear D gene. The CDR3 extends over 13 amino acids. The V gene's germline CDR1 is SGHTA and CDR2 FQGNSA. The ends were cut back, 5 bases at V and 5 bases at J, with 10 bases in the middle. The CDR3 DNA follows: TGTGCCAGCAGCCAGCACAGAGATCAGCCCCAGCATTTT. Its translation is CASSQHRDQPQHF.

This chain connects TRBV5-4 to TRBJ1-2; D remains ambiguous. Germline assignment: CDR1 SGHNT and CDR2 YYREEE (reference sequence). V was trimmed by 4 bases and J by 7 bases, leaving 17 bases between them. This CDR3 comprises 14 residues. In DNA, the CDR3 is TGTGCCAGCAGCCCCCCCACGGGGAGAGGTGGCTACACCTTC. This translates into CASSPPTGRGGYTF.

The CDR3: CASSYLGFDRELFF. CDR3 DNA: TGTGCCAGCAGTTACTTGGGTTTCGACAGGGAGCTGTTTTTT. The rearrangement uses TRBV6-5 and TRBJ2-2; D unclear. Per germline, CDR1 MNHEY and CDR2 SVGAGI. V was shortened by 1 base and J by 9 bases, with 12 bases between the two germline ends. CDR3 length equals 14 residues.

The chain carries TRBV11-3 and TRBJ2-2; D is tentatively TRBD1 or TRBD2 (5 bases each). Germline assignment: CDR1 SGHNT and CDR2 YENEEA. The CDR3 spans 16 residues. V was pared by 4 bases and J by 2 bases, with 14 bases between. The CDR3 DNA follows: TGTGCCAGCAGCTCGGGACGGGTCGCCAACACCGGGGAGCTGTTTTTT. Residues: CASSSGRVANTGELFF.

In its sample, this clone was seen a few times. CDR3 protein: CASSTTGNEQYF. The CDR3, as DNA: TGTGCCAGCAGCACTACAGGTAACGAGCAGTACTTC. The chain recombines TRBV2 with TRBJ2-7, with a possible D match to TRBD1 (5 bases). Germline V gives CDR1 SNHLY, CDR2 FYNNEI. The CDR3 is 12 residues long. V was pared by 6 bases and J by 5 bases, with 11 bases between.

The chain couples TRBV28 to TRBJ2-5; TRBD1 agrees at 7 bases. The CDR3 is 14 residues long. Germline assignment: CDR1 MDHEN and CDR2 SYDVKM. Germline trimming cut 6 bases from V and 4 bases from J; bases unmatched to any gene: 8. DNA of the CDR3: TGTGCCAGCAGACAGGACAGGACCCGAGAGACCCAGTACTTC. It specifies CASRQDRTRETQYF.

The rearrangement joins TRBV6-4 to TRBJ2-3; TRBD2 agrees at 8 bases. This CDR3 contains 15 residues. CDR1 and CDR2 from the germline V gene are MRHNA and SNTAGT. Losses at the gene ends were 7 bases for V and 5 bases for J; bases not matched to a gene: 11. The CDR3 nucleotides are TGTGCCAGCACCCCCTCGGGGGGGGAAGGAGATACGCAGTATTTT. Encoded protein: CASTPSGGEGDTQYF.

This clone has only a few counts. The rearrangement links TRBV5-5 to TRBJ1-1, with unresolved D. Trimming removed 3 bases from V and 4 bases from J, with 13 bases in between. Per germline, CDR1 SGHKS and CDR2 YYEKEE (reference sequence). The CDR3 totals 14 residues. CDR3 protein: CASSSVGRSTEAFF. The CDR3 coding sequence is TGTGCCAGCAGCTCTGTCGGGCGGAGCACTGAAGCTTTCTTT. Based on the CDR3 plus reference TRBV5-5 and TRBJ1-1, the full variable domain is DAGVTQSPTHLIKTRGQQVTLRCSPISGHKSVSWYQQVLGQGPQFIFQYYEKEERGRGNFPDRFSARQFPNYSSELNVNALLLGDSALYLCASSSVGRSTEAFFGQGTRLTVV.

The chain is built from TRBV4-1 and TRBJ1-5; the match to TRBD1 covers 8 bases. Trimming removed 1 base from V and 6 bases from J; junction bases left unmatched: 11. Germline assignment: CDR1 MGHRA and CDR2 YSYEKL. The CDR3 is made up of 17 amino acids. DNA for the CDR3: TGCGCCAGCAGCCAAGTCTTATCACGGACAGGGACTCAGCCCCAGCATTTT. Encoded protein: CASSQVLSRTGTQPQHF.

The CDR3 DNA is TGTGCCAGTAGTGGCGGGATCCCCTCTAACTATGGCTACACCTTC. Its protein is CASSGGIPSNYGYTF. This rearrangement joins TRBV19 to TRBJ1-2, with D uncertain. The germline V gene encodes CDR1 LNHDA and CDR2 SQIVND (reference sequence). CDR3 size: 15 residues. Trimming removed 5 bases from V and 0 bases from J, with 13 bases in between.

The rearrangement uses TRBV30 and TRBJ1-1; weak D call: TRBD1 (6 bases). The V end was cut by 4 bases, the J end by 4 bases, with 13 bases between. CDR1 GTSNPN and CDR2 SVGIG come from the germline V gene (reference sequence). The length of the CDR3 is 13 residues. The CDR3 sequence is CAWTGGRGTEAFF. The DNA of the CDR3 is TGTGCCTGGACGGGGGGGCGAGGCACTGAAGCTTTCTTT.

The chain couples TRBV29-1 to TRBJ2-1, with D possibly being TRBD1 or TRBD2 (5 bases each). This CDR3 region has 12 residues. V gave up 3 bases and J gave up 6 bases, with 9 bases separating them. Germline CDR1 SQVTM, CDR2 ANQGSEA. The CDR3 region has the DNA TGCAGCGTTGAGAGGGGATCCAATGAGCAGTTCTTC. It specifies CSVERGSNEQFF.

The CDR3 nucleotides read TGTGCCAGCAGCGCCGAGGGGACAGAGAATTCACCCCTCCACTTT. Translation gives CASSAEGTENSPLHF. J is TRBJ1-6 and V is TRBV6-5; 7 nucleotides align to TRBD1. In germline, CDR1 is MNHEY, CDR2 SVGAGI. This CDR3 is built from 15 residues. Unmatched junction bases numbered 9, after V lost 6 bases and J lost 7 bases.

This chain links TRBV27 with TRBJ1-2; D is possibly TRBD1 (5 bases). Trimming removed 6 bases at V and 2 bases at J, with 10 bases between. CDR1 is MNHEY and CDR2 is SMNVEV in the germline V gene (reference sequence). The CDR3 is 13 residues long. CDR3 loop: CASSPRDNYGYTF. The DNA for the CDR3 is TGTGCCAGCAGCCCTCGGGACAACTATGGCTACACCTTC.